This T cell receptor (beta chain) emerged from a study of T cell repertoires in cytomegalovirus infection (dated by TCRdb to between 2017 and 2020). Study-level background: Donor HLA type was relevant to the analysis, as public TCR beta signatures indicated carriage of CMV infection together with the matching HLA type.

General conclusions and limits of the study: Cumulative frequency of public TCR beta family members discriminated carriers of CMV infection plus the relevant HLA type in this cohort and an independent approximately 360-donor cohort. The ex vivo response was dominated by HLA-C-restricted CMV-specific TCR beta clonotypes, and the single most frequent clonotype in two of eight donors was supplied by these HLA-C-restricted clonotypes.

This clonotype has more than one count but fewer than ten. Its antigen is currently not known. The record has no base qualities; no much larger clone is one base away. V ends up 4 bases short and J 6 bases short, with an unmatched junction base count of 2. The germline V gene (reference sequence) provides CDR1 MNHNY and CDR2 SVGAGI. The CDR3, cysteine through phenylalanine, is 12 amino acids long. Only CDR3 DNA remains: 36 bases, in frame from the first base. The sequencing machine was an Illumina HiSeq 1500. TCRdb reprocessed the public reads (quality trimming at Q25 with fastp, clone calling with MiXCR) and kept in-frame beta chains. Under each unique CDR3 protein, matching rows form one entry showing the most common genes and DNA. This sample comprises approximately 400,000 distinct CDR3 sequences, approximately 33% of them detected only once. The ten largest clonotypes hold around 13% of the sample.

This TCR derives from a human donor in good health (CMV status not recorded). Some clones in this sample may be carry-over from other donors' samples. The chain uses TRBV6-6 and TRBJ2-7, and 8 junctional nucleotides match TRBD2. Sequencing input: PBMCs. The CDR3 region has the sequence CASSSTSGEQYF. The sequenced DNA is TGTGCCAGCAGTTCTACTAGCGGCGAGCAGTACTTC.